Sequencing of this T cell receptor beta chain was carried out in a study of cytomegalovirus exposure and HLA in healthy donors. Broader study findings: Reports showed the classifier diagnosing cytomegalovirus status with high specificity and sensitivity.

This clone was picked up a small number of times. Its target is unknown. PCR was performed using 60 Vbeta and 13 Jbeta primers. Data came from immunoSEQ multiplex PCR; TCRdb stores just in-frame clones and leaves some out. The sample lists tens of thousands of clones, approximately 77% occurring once. The V end lost 4 bases, the J end lost 6 bases, and 20 bases lay between the germline ends. This CDR3 region has 16 residues. Germline lookup yields CDR1 SGHNT and CDR2 YYREEE (reference sequence). Sequenced material: PBMCs. The TCR comes from a man aged 30 to 45 in good health and CMV-seronegative. The chain uses TRBV5-4 and TRBJ2-1, with D maybe TRBD1 (6 bases). This chain's CDR3 is CASSTGFWGPANEQFF. The CDR3 DNA is TGTGCCAGCAGCACCGGCTTCTGGGGGCCGGCCAATGAGCAGTTCTTC.